Listed below are T cell receptor beta chains from one sample, sequenced in a study of Ad26.COV2.S vaccination and SARS-CoV-2 variants. Assay: immunoSEQ multiplex PCR; the TCRdb copy retains only in-frame clones and omits some. The sample lists 350,000 to 400,000 clones, 80% to 90% occurring once. The sequencing here drew on peripheral blood, taken in a trial of Ad26.COV2.S vaccine versus placebo. Receptors were obtained from a person aged 18-65 years who received the Ad26.COV2.S COVID-19 vaccine or a placebo. Both conserved end residues are part of each CDR3. A D gene is named only where the DNA matches it firmly. Clone size is not always given. Where it is, it says once, few, many or a class for expanded clones.

abundance	d_gene	v_gene	j_gene	CDR3nt	CDR3aa
-	-	TRBV20-1	TRBJ2-3	TGCAGTGCCGGAATGGATACGCAGTATTTT	CSAGMDTQYF
-	-	TRBV2	TRBJ2-5	TGTGCCAGCGGGCAATTACTACAAGAGACCCAGTACTTC	CASGQLLQETQYF
-	-	TRBV7-9	TRBJ1-5	TGTGCCAGCAGCCCAACAGGGACCTATCAGCCCCAGCATTTT	CASSPTGTYQPQHF
once	-	TRBV3-1/TRBV3-2	TRBJ1-2	TGTGCCAGCAGCCCCAACCCGACGAACTATGGCTACACCTTC	CASSPNPTNYGYTF
-	-	TRBV7-8	TRBJ2-5	TGTGCCAGCAGCTTAGCGCTAAGCTTCCAAGAGACCCAGTACTTC	CASSLALSFQETQYF
-	-	TRBV28	TRBJ2-3	TGTGCCAGCAGGCCGGCAGAAATAACAGATACGCAGTATTTT	CASRPAEITDTQYF
-	TRBD1	TRBV10-3	TRBJ2-4	TGTGCCATCAGTGAGTCGAAATATGTGGACAGGGGATACATTCAGTACTTC	CAISESKYVDRGYIQYF
few	-	TRBV19	TRBJ1-2	TGTGCCAGTAGCCCCGACGTAAACCCTATGAGTGGCTACACCTTC	CASSPDVNPMSGYTF
-	-	TRBV6-5	TRBJ1-1	TGTGCCAGCAGTTATAAGGGGAGAGGCACTGAAGCTTTCTTT	CASSYKGRGTEAFF
-	-	TRBV5-1	TRBJ2-3	TGCGCCAGCAGCTTTGGGGGGAGCTGGGATACGCAGTATTTT	CASSFGGSWDTQYF
-	-	TRBV19	TRBJ2-2	TGTGCCAGTACCATAACCGGGGAGCTGTTTTTT	CASTITGELFF
-	-	TRBV5-1	TRBJ2-5	TGCGCCAGCAGCCTGGATGGCGGTCAAGAGACCCAGTACTTC	CASSLDGGQETQYF
-	TRBD2	TRBV5-4	TRBJ2-1	TGTGCCAGCAGCCAACTAGCGGGGGGGCCCTACAATGAGCAGTTCTTC	CASSQLAGGPYNEQFF
-	TRBD2	TRBV19	TRBJ2-6	TGTGCCGCCGCGACTAGCGGGGGGATCTCTGGGGCCAACGTCCTGACTTTC	CAAATSGGISGANVLTF
once	TRBD2	TRBV9	TRBJ2-1	TGTGCCAGCAGCGTAGGTGGGGGGGAAAACAATGAGCAGTTCTTC	CASSVGGGENNEQFF
once	-	TRBV12-3/TRBV12-4	TRBJ1-4	TGTGCCAGCAGATCCACGGGAAATGAAAAACTGTTTTTT	CASRSTGNEKLFF
-	TRBD1	TRBV5-8	TRBJ2-1	TGTGCCAGCAGCCCGGACAGGGTCCATGAGCAGTTCTTC	CASSPDRVHEQFF
-	TRBD1	TRBV25-1	TRBJ2-1	TGTGCCAGCAGTCAAACAGGGGGCATTGAGCAGTTCTTC	CASSQTGGIEQFF
-	-	TRBV6-5	TRBJ1-1	TGTGCCAGCAGCGGACAAGTCAACACTGAAGCTTTCTTT	CASSGQVNTEAFF
-	TRBD2	TRBV7-9	TRBJ2-5	TGTGCCAGCAGAGGGCGGGGGGGCGTAGCGGAGACCCAGTACTTC	CASRGRGGVAETQYF
once	TRBD2	TRBV5-5	TRBJ2-7	TGTGCCAGCAGCTTGCCATACAGCGGGGGGGCTTGGGAGCAGTACTTC	CASSLPYSGGAWEQYF
-	-	TRBV5-4	TRBJ2-3	TGTGCCAGCAGCCCCACTGGGGGGAGAACCACAGATACGCAGTATTTT	CASSPTGGRTTDTQYF
-	TRBD2	TRBV10-3	TRBJ2-7	TGTGCCACCGCCCTAGCGGGTGAGCAGTACTTC	CATALAGEQYF
-	-	TRBV30	TRBJ1-4	TGTGCCTGGAGTGTACAATCAGGGGTGGGTGAAAAACTGTTTTTT	CAWSVQSGVGEKLFF
-	-	TRBV4-1	TRBJ1-5	TGCGCCAGCAGCCAAGTAGCTGCGCAGCCCCAGCATTTT	CASSQVAAQPQHF
-	-	TRBV12-5	TRBJ2-1	TGTGCTAGTGCCCTGGGGCTACAGTATGAGCAGTTCTTC	CASALGLQYEQFF
few	-	TRBV2	TRBJ2-5	TGTGCCAGCAGCCAGGGACCTCAAGAGACCCAGTACTTC	CASSQGPQETQYF
-	TRBD1	TRBV12-3/TRBV12-4	TRBJ1-2	TGTGCCAGCAGTGACAGGGTTGGCTATGGCTACACCTTC	CASSDRVGYGYTF
-	-	TRBV19	TRBJ2-6	TGTGCCAGTAGCCTTTACGGGCCGGATAACTCTGGGGCCAACGTCCTGACTTTC	CASSLYGPDNSGANVLTF
-	-	TRBV2	TRBJ2-5	TGTGCCAGCAGTGAAGCGCGGTCCCGGCAAGGGGCCCAGTACTTC	CASSEARSRQGAQYF
once	-	TRBV11-2	TRBJ2-3	TGTGCCAGCAGCTTCGCAGGGGGGGCCACAGATACGCAGTATTTT	CASSFAGGATDTQYF
-	TRBD1	TRBV10-1	TRBJ2-3	TGCGCCAGCAGTAGCGACAGGGGGTATGATACGCAGTATTTT	CASSSDRGYDTQYF